The present T cell receptor beta chain was sequenced within a study of cytomegalovirus exposure and HLA in healthy donors. Only a few counts were recorded for this clone. Its antigen is currently unknown. PCR employed 60 Vbeta and 13 Jbeta primers. Method: immunoSEQ multiplex PCR; TCRdb's copy keeps in-frame clones and lacks some. The data show roughly 190,000 clones, approximately 65% seen once. General observations from the study: TCR beta V- and J-gene trimming, according to a later analysis, was linked to a missense DCLRE1C variant. Researchers catalogued 150 or so TCR beta chains as cytomegalovirus-associated.

Looked up from germline, CDR1 is SGHTS and CDR2 is YDEGEE. V gave up 5 bases and J gave up 3 bases; unmatched junction bases: 11. This CDR3 is 15 amino acids long. The V and J genes are TRBV5-8 and TRBJ2-7; 7 nucleotides line up with TRBD1. The sequencing sample was made of PBMCs. This TCR was sampled from a middle-aged man in good health and CMV-seronegative. DNA for the CDR3: TGTGCCAGCAGAAACGACAGGGCCGGAGACTACGAGCAGTACTTC. Its translation is CASRNDRAGDYEQYF.